A selection of T cell receptor beta chains follows, all from one sample in a study of sequential checkpoint blockade in melanoma. Produced via immunoSEQ multiplex PCR; TCRdb's table is partial and in-frame only. The table lists some 20,000 clones, approximately 58% of them singletons. This specimen was CD8+ T cells sorted from blood (inferred from file names), taken from a patient given nivolumab and ipilimumab in sequence. These receptors originate from a human donor with melanoma. CDR3s include the opening cysteine and the closing phenylalanine or tryptophan. A D gene is named only where the DNA matches it firmly. Size tells how often a clone was seen (once, few, many) or the class of an expanded clone, and some rows leave it out.

>TRBV5-3|TRBJ2-7|NA|TRBD1
CASSWGTGSRNEQYF
TGTGCCAGCAGCTGGGGGACAGGGTCGCGGAACGAGCAGTACTTC
>TRBV2|TRBJ1-4|NA|NA
CASSELAQGNEKLFF
TGTGCCAGCAGTGAACTAGCGCAGGGTAATGAAAAACTGTTTTTT
>TRBV6-5|TRBJ2-7|NA|TRBD2
CASSSPGLSYEQYF
TGTGCCAGCAGCTCACCGGGACTATCCTACGAGCAGTACTTC
>TRBV25-1|TRBJ1-6|NA|NA
CASSVQEDSPLHF
TGTGCCAGCAGTGTTCAGGAGGACTCACCCCTCCACTTT
>TRBV27|TRBJ2-7|few|NA
CASSLGGPRVEQYF
TGTGCCAGCAGTTTAGGAGGGCCGCGGGTCGAGCAGTACTTC
>TRBV23-1|TRBJ1-5|few|NA
CASSQSGAVSNQPQHF
TGCGCCAGCAGTCAAAGCGGCGCCGTGAGCAATCAGCCCCAGCATTTT
>TRBV11-2|TRBJ2-1|NA|TRBD1
CASSFTGGGYNEQFF
TGTGCCAGCAGCTTCACAGGGGGTGGCTACAATGAGCAGTTCTTC
>TRBV5-5|TRBJ2-7|NA|NA
CASSQRGNIPSRGEQYF
TGTGCCAGCAGCCAGAGAGGAAACATCCCAAGTCGAGGCGAGCAGTACTTC
>TRBV9|TRBJ1-1|few|NA
CASSPTGVGTEAFF
TGTGCCAGCAGCCCCACGGGGGTCGGTACTGAAGCTTTCTTT
>TRBV7-9|TRBJ2-2|few|TRBD2
CASILLALAGGTNTGELFF
TGTGCCAGCATCCTCTTAGCCCTAGCGGGAGGGACGAACACCGGGGAGCTGTTTTTT